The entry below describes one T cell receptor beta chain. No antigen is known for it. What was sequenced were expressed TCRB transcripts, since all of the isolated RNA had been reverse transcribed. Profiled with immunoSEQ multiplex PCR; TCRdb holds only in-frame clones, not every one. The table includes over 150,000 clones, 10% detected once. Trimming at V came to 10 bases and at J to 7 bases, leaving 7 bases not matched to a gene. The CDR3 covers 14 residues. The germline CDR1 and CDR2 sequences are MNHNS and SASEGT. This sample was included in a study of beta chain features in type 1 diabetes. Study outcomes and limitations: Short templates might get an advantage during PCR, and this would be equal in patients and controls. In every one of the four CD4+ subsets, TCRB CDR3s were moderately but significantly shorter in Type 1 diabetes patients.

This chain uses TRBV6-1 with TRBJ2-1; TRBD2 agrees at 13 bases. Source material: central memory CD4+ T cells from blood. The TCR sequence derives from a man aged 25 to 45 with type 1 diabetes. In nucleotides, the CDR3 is TGTGCCACCAAATGGACTAGCGGGAGTAATGAGCAGTTCTTC. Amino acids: CATKWTSGSNEQFF.